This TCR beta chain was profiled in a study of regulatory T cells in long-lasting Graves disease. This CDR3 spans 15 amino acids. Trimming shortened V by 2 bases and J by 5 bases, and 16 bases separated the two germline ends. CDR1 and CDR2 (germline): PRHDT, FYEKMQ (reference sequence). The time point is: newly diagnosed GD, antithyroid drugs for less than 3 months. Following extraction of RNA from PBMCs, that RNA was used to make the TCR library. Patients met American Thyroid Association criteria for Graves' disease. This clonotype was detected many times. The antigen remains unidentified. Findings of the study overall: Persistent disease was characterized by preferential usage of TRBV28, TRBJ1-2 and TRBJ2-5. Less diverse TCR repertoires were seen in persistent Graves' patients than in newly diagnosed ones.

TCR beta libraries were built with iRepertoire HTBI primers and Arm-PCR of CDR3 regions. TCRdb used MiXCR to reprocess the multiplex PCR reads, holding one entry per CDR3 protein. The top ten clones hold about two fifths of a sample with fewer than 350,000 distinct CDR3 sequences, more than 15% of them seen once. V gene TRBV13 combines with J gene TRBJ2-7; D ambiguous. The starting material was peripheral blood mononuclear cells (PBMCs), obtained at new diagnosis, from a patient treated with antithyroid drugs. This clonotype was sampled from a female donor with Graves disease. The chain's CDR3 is CASSLQVRAGDEQYF. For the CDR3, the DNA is TGTGCCAGCAGCTTACAGGTTAGGGCCGGCGACGAGCAGTACTTC.